This T cell receptor beta chain is from a study of blood T cell repertoires in COVID-19. Across the whole study: COVID-19 samples collected from the United States, Italy and Spain covered acute and convalescent phases.

This CDR3 region has 13 residues. The V and J ends lost 2 bases and 8 bases respectively, with 12 bases between them. Germline CDR1 GTSNPN, CDR2 SVGIG (reference sequence). Under the authors' procedure: Amplification of reference gene primers was used by the study to estimate nucleated cell counts. Repertoires were generated with immunoSEQ multiplex PCR, while TCRdb's copy carries only in-frame clones and drops some. That table gives V, J and clone size, and the DNA gave D and trimming. The sample has some 80,000 clones; less than 90% are singletons. This rearrangement joins TRBV30 to TRBJ1-4; TRBD1 is a possible D gene (5 bases). The source is a human donor in a cohort sampled during active COVID-19. The sequenced sample consisted of peripheral blood. CDR3 nucleotides: TGTGCCTGGAGTCTGGGACTGGAAGAAAAACTGTTTTTT. Its protein is CAWSLGLEEKLFF.